These 6 T cell receptor beta chains came from one sample sequenced in a study of T cells after somatic rescue of genetic block. Clones were sequenced by immunoSEQ multiplex PCR, and TCRdb holds only the in-frame ones, with some missing. The profile shows 9,500 to 15,000 clones, around 70% of them singletons. The sequencing input was peripheral blood mononuclear cells (PBMCs). Receptor source: a boy younger than 18.

Notes on this clone: A junction boundary mismatches the germline segment, possibly from a read error. This chain connects TRBV6-4 to TRBJ2-7, with D hard to call. The germline CDR1 and CDR2 sequences are MRHNA and SNTAGT. The CDR3 loop spans 12 amino acids. The CDR3 sequence: CASSYSWVEQYF. CDR3 in DNA: TGTGCCAGCAGTTACTCTTGGGTTGAGCAGTACTTC.

This rearrangement joins TRBV7-9 to TRBJ2-6; D is unresolved. The CDR3 loop spans 15 amino acids. From germline, CDR1 is SEHNR and CDR2 FQNEAQ (reference sequence). V shed 1 base and J shed 1 base, with 5 bases lying between them. The chain's CDR3 is CASSLGGSGANVLTF. The DNA of the CDR3 is TGTGCCAGCAGCTTAGGGGGATCTGGGGCCAACGTCCTGACTTTC.

In regard to this clone: The same CDR3 is also encoded by other DNA sequences in this sample. V usage is TRBV2 and J usage is TRBJ2-5, with D hard to call. Trimming removed 1 base at V and 5 bases at J, with 2 bases between. CDR1 is SNHLY, CDR2 FYNNEI, per germline. The CDR3 totals 11 residues. CDR3 bases: TGTGCCAGCAGTGAAGGCGAGACCCAGTACTTC. Translated: CASSEGETQYF.

This clone was counted a few times. The chain is built from TRBV27 and TRBJ2-5; D ambiguous. CDR3 length: 15 amino acids. Trimming took 6 bases from V and 1 from J, leaving 15 bases between them. In germline, CDR1 is MNHEY, CDR2 SMNVEV (reference sequence). In DNA form, the CDR3 reads TGTGCCAGCAGAGAAAGATCCAACCGCCAAGAGACCCAGTACTTC. Residues: CASRERSNRQETQYF.

The chain employs TRBV6-5 and TRBJ1-5, with D possibly being TRBD1 (5 bases). The CDR3 has 14 residues. The germline V gene has CDR1 MNHEY and CDR2 SVGAGI. V was clipped by 6 bases and J by 1 base, with 10 bases between them. CDR3 in amino acids: CASSNRDSNQPQHF. CDR3 DNA sequence: TGTGCCAGCAGCAACCGGGACAGCAATCAGCCCCAGCATTTT.

The chain couples TRBV28 to TRBJ2-1, with TRBD2 matching over 8 bases. The CDR3 covers 13 residues. CDR1 MDHEN and CDR2 SYDVKM come from the germline V gene. The trim removed 5 bases at V and 15 bases at J, leaving 12 bases unmatched. The DNA for the CDR3 is TGTGCCAGCAGTCTAAGCGGGGGCTTGCAGCGGTTCTTC. Its translation is CASSLSGGLQRFF.